Here is one TCR beta chain with its context. Its cognate antigen is unknown. The sample comes from a study of cytomegalovirus exposure and HLA in healthy donors. The CDR3 is 14 amino acids. V shed 5 bases, J shed 5 bases, and the junction held 5 bases outside the gene matches. From germline, CDR1 is SGHTA and CDR2 FQGNSA. Whole-study results and caveats: In a later analysis, TCR association rates varied by HLA locus: DRB1 most, HLA-C fewest. After further analysis at a later stage, 17,000 or so TCR beta sequences were associated with HLA alleles at 0.05 false discovery rate. Analyzed later, most CMV-associated TCR beta chains appeared HLA-restricted.

Donors consisted of healthy bone marrow donors. The primer mix had 60 Vbeta and 13 Jbeta primers. Only in-frame clones appear in the TCRdb table, and some are missing; sequencing was by immunoSEQ multiplex PCR. The sample lists approximately 72,000 clones; around 79% were seen once. The chain couples TRBV7-2 to TRBJ2-5, with 10 bases that match TRBD1. The sequenced material came from PBMCs. The TCR comes from a male donor in good health and CMV-seropositive. The CDR3 coding sequence is TGTGCCAGCAGCCGGACAGGGGGAACGGAGACCCAGTACTTC. It translates to CASSRTGGTETQYF.